This T cell receptor (beta chain) was captured by sequencing in a study of monozygotic twins with inflammatory bowel disease. Addition of UMIs with a 6-nucleotide sample barcode was achieved by template switching. The study subjected TCRalpha and TCRbeta cDNA to two nested PCRs of approximately 16 and 9 cycles. TCRdb reprocessed the 5' RACE reads, keeping one entry per CDR3 protein, no DNA. The sample totals 150,000 or so distinct CDR3 sequences. CDR3 length equals 16 residues. Worth noting for this clonotype: What it binds is not known.

Points from the study as a whole: The sharing of clonotypes with others was lower in IBD patients than in healthy twins, especially with disease activity.

The TCR sequence derives from a human donor with ulcerative colitis or Crohn's disease, or a healthy co-twin of an affected twin (not recorded which). The chain carries TRBV7-5 and TRBJ2-7. TRBV7-5 is a pseudogene. The sample consisted of blood. The CDR3 sequence: CISVSEAILAPYEQYF.